Each of the 21 T cell receptor beta chains below was sequenced from the same sample in a study of OX40 agonist ivuxolimab in advanced cancers. The method was immunoSEQ multiplex PCR; TCRdb's version includes in-frame clones alone and lacks a portion of them. This table holds around 71,000 clones, 86% found once. This sample comprised CD4+ or CD8+ T cells sorted from blood, obtained in a trial of the OX40 agonist ivuxolimab. The receptors were sampled from an adult with an advanced solid tumor such as melanoma, head and neck, liver or kidney cancer.

V usage is TRBV10-3 and J usage is TRBJ2-3; 10 nucleotides align to TRBD1. Losses at the gene ends were 7 bases for V and 4 bases for J; bases not matched to a gene: 8. Germline V gene sequence: CDR1 ENHRY, CDR2 SYGVKD. The CDR3 runs to 15 residues. CDR3 loop: CAIMYETGGSDTQYF. The CDR3 coding sequence is TGTGCCATCATGTATGAGACAGGGGGCTCAGATACGCAGTATTTT.

This chain connects TRBV19 to TRBJ1-2, with TRBD1 matching 11 bases. The CDR3 covers 14 residues. V shed 7 bases, J shed 8 bases, and the junction held 9 bases outside the gene matches. CDR1 and CDR2 (germline): LNHDA, SQIVND (reference sequence). Here the CDR3 reads CASTSGTGGWGYTF. In DNA form, the CDR3 reads TGTGCCAGTACCTCCGGGACAGGGGGATGGGGCTACACCTTC.

The chain employs TRBV5-1 and TRBJ1-6, with D unresolved. This CDR3 is built from 15 residues. Trimming removed 0 bases at V and 6 bases at J, with 10 bases between. Germline lookup yields CDR1 SGHRS and CDR2 YFSETQ. The CDR3 region is CASSLDRTGNSPLHF. The CDR3 nucleotides read TGCGCCAGCAGCTTGGATAGGACGGGTAATTCACCCCTCCACTTT.

The chain couples TRBV27 to TRBJ1-3; D gene uncertain. CDR1 MNHEY and CDR2 SMNVEV come from the germline V gene (reference sequence). CDR3 length: 14 amino acids. Trimming shortened V by 6 bases and J by 0 bases, and 9 bases separated the two germline ends. The CDR3 sequence is CASSRSLSGNTIYF. The CDR3 DNA reads as TGTGCCAGCAGCCGGTCTCTCTCTGGAAACACCATATATTTT.

CDR3 nucleotide sequence: TGTGCCAGCAGTGAAAGGCAGGGCGAAAACATTCAGTACTTC. As protein: CASSERQGENIQYF. The chain couples TRBV2 to TRBJ2-4; the D gene is possibly TRBD1 (5 bases). CDR1 and CDR2 (germline): SNHLY, FYNNEI. V was trimmed by 2 bases and J by 5 bases, leaving 10 bases between them. The length of the CDR3 is 14 residues.

V gene TRBV2 combines with J gene TRBJ2-2, with D unclear. V was shortened by 5 bases and J by 0 bases, with 10 bases between the two germline ends. Germline V lookup: CDR1 SNHLY, CDR2 FYNNEI. The CDR3 is made up of 15 amino acids. The CDR3 nucleotides read TGTGCCAGCAGTCGACAACGAACGAACACCGGGGAGCTGTTTTTT. Its protein is CASSRQRTNTGELFF.

The chain uses TRBV18 and TRBJ2-3; TRBD2 is a possible D gene (7 bases). V lost 6 bases and J lost 4, with 11 bases in between. Germline CDR1 KGHSH, CDR2 LQKENI. The CDR3 length is 13 residues. The CDR3 DNA follows: TGTGCCAGCTCTGACGGGGGGCCAGATACGCAGTATTTT. Its protein product is CASSDGGPDTQYF.

The chain employs TRBV27 and TRBJ2-1; TRBD2 might be the D (6 bases). V was pared by 8 bases and J by 8 bases, with 22 bases between. Germline loops: CDR1 MNHEY, CDR2 SMNVEV (reference sequence). There are 15 residues in the CDR3. The CDR3 bases are TGTGCCAGCGGACCTTGGGTGACGGGGGTCCATGAGCAGTTCTTC. Translated: CASGPWVTGVHEQFF.

The CDR3 region is CASSLWFF. In DNA form, the CDR3 reads TGTGCCAGCAGCTTATGGTTCTTC. The V call is TRBV7-2, the J call TRBJ2-1; D call uncertain. Germline CDR1 SGHTA, CDR2 FQGNSA. The CDR3 extends over 8 amino acids. With 2 bases removed from V and 15 bases from J, the gap between germline ends came to 2 bases.

This chain joins TRBV4-2 and TRBJ2-2; TRBD2 agrees at 9 bases. J gave up 1 base and V 4 bases, and 4 bases lay outside the gene matches. CDR3 length: 16 amino acids. CDR1 is LGHNA and CDR2 is YNFKEQ in the germline V gene. The CDR3 region is CASSPGTSRNTGELFF. The CDR3 DNA reads as TGTGCCAGCAGCCCGGGGACTAGCAGGAACACCGGGGAGCTGTTTTTT.

The chain is built from TRBV5-6 and TRBJ2-7; 7 bases are a match to TRBD2. The CDR3 runs 14 residues. V lost 4 bases, J lost 3 bases, and 7 bases stayed unmatched. Germline CDR1 is SGHDT and CDR2 is YYEEEE. The CDR3 is CASSPRTRGYEQYF. CDR3 in DNA: TGTGCCAGCAGCCCGCGGACTAGGGGCTACGAGCAGTACTTC.

The chain is built from TRBV5-1 and TRBJ2-2; 7 bases are shared with TRBD1. The CDR3 consists of 16 residues. Germline-derived CDR1 and CDR2 are SGHRS and YFSETQ. V lost 7 bases and J lost 0; bases outside the gene matches: 9. The CDR3, as DNA: TGCGCCAGCGGACCGGGACAGTATACGAACACCGGGGAGCTGTTTTTT. Amino acid sequence: CASGPGQYTNTGELFF.

The chain couples TRBV11-1 to TRBJ2-1, with D uncertain. Trimming took off 0 bases at V and 5 bases at J, with 8 bases between the two ends. This CDR3 contains 14 residues. CDR1 SGHAT and CDR2 FQDESV come from the germline V gene (reference sequence). CDR3 in DNA: TGTGCCAGCAGCTTAGCCCTCGAACACAATGAGCAGTTCTTC. It specifies CASSLALEHNEQFF.

The table lists this clone with a count of one. The V call is TRBV6-1, the J call TRBJ1-2, with a possible D match to TRBD1 (5 bases). The CDR3 length is 15 residues. V was cut by 6 bases and J by 1 base, with 15 bases left in between. Germline V gene lookup returns CDR1 MNHNS and CDR2 SASEGT. Written as DNA, the CDR3 is TGTGCCAGCAGACCCCGGGACGGAGTTAACTATGGCTACACCTTC. As protein: CASRPRDGVNYGYTF.

This sequence joins TRBV28 and TRBJ2-2; 7 nucleotides line up with TRBD2. Trimming removed 8 bases from V and 1 base from J; junction bases left unmatched: 7. The CDR3 has 15 amino acids. Looked up from germline, CDR1 is MDHEN and CDR2 is SYDVKM. The CDR3 reads CASQPPSGNTGELFF. Here the CDR3 DNA reads TGTGCCAGCCAACCGCCTAGCGGGAACACCGGGGAGCTGTTTTTT.

The gene calls are TRBV15 and TRBJ2-5; 7 nucleotides match TRBD2. Unmatched junction bases numbered 14, after V lost 2 bases and J lost 5 bases. The CDR3 has 17 residues. Germline values: CDR1 LNHNV, CDR2 YYDKDF (reference sequence). The CDR3 sequence is CATSRNRTRSIAETQYF. DNA for the CDR3: TGTGCCACCAGCAGAAACAGGACTAGGTCGATCGCGGAGACCCAGTACTTC.

The genes are TRBV4-1 and TRBJ2-1, with D unresolved. Germline lookup yields CDR1 MGHRA and CDR2 YSYEKL. The V gene lost 5 bases and the J gene lost 7 bases, with 18 bases spanning the gap. There are 15 residues in the CDR3. The CDR3 nucleotides read TGCGCCAGCAGCAGACCGGTAAGGGTTGGGAATGAGCAGTTCTTC. Amino acids: CASSRPVRVGNEQFF.

This chain links TRBV6-6 with TRBJ1-4; D is unresolved. The germline V and J ends were trimmed by 5 bases and 8 bases, with 12 bases remaining between them. The V gene's germline CDR1 is MNHNY and CDR2 SVGAGI (reference sequence). The length of the CDR3 is 13 residues. The CDR3: CASSLPVREKLFF. DNA of the CDR3: TGTGCCAGCAGTCTTCCTGTGAGGGAAAAACTGTTTTTT.

This clone was counted a few times. The J gene is TRBJ2-7, the V gene TRBV7-9; no clear D gene. The germline V gene encodes CDR1 SEHNR and CDR2 FQNEAQ (reference sequence). The V and J ends lost 5 bases and 2 bases respectively, with 13 bases between them. The CDR3 loop spans 14 amino acids. In DNA, the CDR3 is TGTGCCAGCAGCCCCTCGGACGTAACCTACGAGCAGTACTTC. Its translation: CASSPSDVTYEQYF.

In its sample, this clone was seen once. V usage is TRBV5-1 and J usage is TRBJ2-1, with D possibly matching TRBD1 (5 bases). The ends were cut back, 4 bases at V and 2 bases at J, with 13 bases in the middle. This CDR3 has 15 residues. The germline CDR1 and CDR2 sequences are SGHRS and YFSETQ. CDR3 nucleotide sequence: TGCGCCAGCAGCCAATCAGGGATCACCTACAATGAGCAGTTCTTC. Amino acids: CASSQSGITYNEQFF.

The gene calls are TRBV4-2 and TRBJ2-7; 9 bases are a match to TRBD1. V shed 3 bases, J shed 2 bases, and the junction held 8 bases outside the gene matches. The CDR3 contains 16 residues. Per the germline V gene, CDR1 is LGHNA and CDR2 is YNFKEQ. In nucleotides, the CDR3 is TGTGCCAGCAGCCAGATACAGGGGGCCGCTCCCTACGAGCAGTACTTC. Its translation is CASSQIQGAAPYEQYF.